This TCR beta chain was sequenced during a study of blood T cell repertoires in COVID-19. Living in roughly 25 US areas, the participants were between about 18 and 100 years of age. Original processing methods: Scientists estimated how many nucleated cells there were by amplifying reference gene primers. Repertoires were generated with immunoSEQ multiplex PCR, while TCRdb's copy carries only in-frame clones and drops some. The DNA was the basis for D and trimming; V, J and clone size are from that table. The sample has 150,000 to 200,000 clones; roughly 80% are singletons. CDR3 size: 13 residues. Germline V CDR1 and CDR2: SGHNT, YENEEA. V lost 4 bases and J lost 4, with 9 bases in between.

The receptor was isolated from a woman aged 60-75 years with acute COVID-19. This chain links TRBV11-3 with TRBJ2-3; possibly TRBD2 for D (5 bases). The sequenced sample was PBMCs or T cells enriched from blood (not recorded which). CDR3 in DNA: TGTGCCAGCAGCTCGAGGGCGTCAGATACGCAGTATTTT. Its translation: CASSSRASDTQYF.